A single sample gave rise to the 14 T cell receptor beta chains below, sequenced in a study of regulatory T cells in long-lasting Graves disease. Building the TCR beta libraries relied on iRepertoire HTBI primers, and CDR3 regions underwent Arm-PCR. TCRdb reprocessed the multiplex PCR reads via MiXCR and lists one record per CDR3 protein. The sample carries more than 300,000 distinct CDR3 sequences, 15% to 20% recorded once. Time point denoted: persistent/refractory GD, antithyroid drugs over 5 years with positive TRAb. PBMC-extracted RNA yielded the TCR library. The sample in question was peripheral blood mononuclear cells (PBMCs), obtained when the disease was refractory, from a patient treated with antithyroid drugs. These receptors were taken from a female donor with Graves disease.

The chain links TRBV27 to TRBJ1-5; no definite D call. The V gene's germline CDR1 is MNHEY and CDR2 SMNVEV (reference sequence). The CDR3 loop spans 14 amino acids. Trimming cost V 6 bases and J 2 bases, with 11 bases left between them. CDR3 DNA sequence: TGTGCCAGCAGGCGTCTCTCGGGCAATCAGCCCCAGCATTTT. This sequence encodes CASRRLSGNQPQHF.

The gene calls are TRBV20-1 and TRBJ2-7, with D maybe TRBD1 (6 bases). The germline V gene encodes CDR1 DFQATT and CDR2 SNEGSKA (reference sequence). Trimming pared 1 base from V and 3 bases from J, leaving 13 bases between. The CDR3 runs 14 residues. CDR3 sequence reads: CSARVQGTLYEQYF. In DNA, the CDR3 is TGCAGTGCTAGAGTCCAGGGGACCCTCTACGAGCAGTACTTC.

This chain joins TRBV4-3 and TRBJ1-2, with a possible D match to TRBD1 (6 bases). Germline-derived CDR1 and CDR2 are LGHNA and YSLEER. The CDR3 is 15 residues long. The germline V and J ends were trimmed by 0 bases and 4 bases, with 12 bases remaining between them. The chain's CDR3 is CASSQELDSSYGYTF. CDR3 DNA sequence: TGCGCCAGCAGCCAAGAACTGGACAGTTCCTATGGCTACACCTTC.

This clonotype was detected many times. This chain links TRBV2 with TRBJ2-5, with 13 bases matching TRBD2. J gave up 7 bases and V 4 bases, and 9 bases lay outside the gene matches. The CDR3 length is 16 residues. Germline lookup yields CDR1 SNHLY and CDR2 FYNNEI. The CDR3 spells CASSARTSGGPMTQYF. As DNA, the CDR3 is TGTGCCAGCAGTGCTCGGACTAGCGGGGGCCCTATGACCCAGTACTTC.

Details on this clonotype: A much larger clone lies one base from this, so it may be a read error. The genes are TRBV27 and TRBJ1-2; TRBD1 matches 8 bases. The germline gives CDR1 MNHEY, CDR2 SMNVEV (reference sequence). The V gene end was trimmed by 7 bases and the J gene end by 2 bases; junction bases not matched to a gene: 3. The CDR3 is 13 residues long. The CDR3 spells CASKDRDNYGYTF. CDR3 sequence (DNA): TGTGCCAGCAAGGACAGGGACAACTATGGCTACACCTTC.

There are a few counts of this clonotype. CDR3 DNA: TGTGCCACCAGTGAGACCCTAACGAGGGCTAGCGGAGACACCGGGGAGCTGTTTTTT. Its translation: CATSETLTRASGDTGELFF. V usage is TRBV24-1 and J usage is TRBJ2-2; 7 nucleotides line up with TRBD2. The CDR3 spans 19 residues. Germline V gene data show CDR1 as KGHDR and CDR2 as SFDVKD. V lost 4 bases, J lost 3 bases, and 16 bases stayed unmatched.

The chain uses TRBV27 and TRBJ2-3, with a possible D match to TRBD2 (5 bases). CDR3 length: 15 residues. The germline V gene has CDR1 MNHEY and CDR2 SMNVEV (reference sequence). V was pared by 4 bases and J by 7 bases, with 18 bases between. As DNA, the CDR3 is TGTGCCAGCAGTTCGATCGGGAAAAGGATTAATACGCAGTATTTT. Translated: CASSSIGKRINTQYF.

Concerning this clonotype itself: With a much larger clone just one base away, this may be a read error. The chain is built from TRBV28 and TRBJ2-5; D is uncertain. Looked up from germline, CDR1 is MDHEN and CDR2 is SYDVKM. CDR3 size: 13 residues. CDR3 sequence: CVSSLGNQETQYF. DNA of the CDR3: TGTGTCAGCAGCCTGGGAAACCAAGAGACCCAGTACTTC.

This clonotype was seen a handful of times. The chain recombines TRBV20-1 with TRBJ1-1; unclear D gene. The V and J ends lost 1 base and 6 bases respectively, with 6 bases between them. Germline CDR1 DFQATT, CDR2 SNEGSKA (reference sequence). The CDR3 runs to 11 residues. The CDR3 bases are TGCAGTGCTAGAGCTTATTCTGAAGCTTTCTTT. It encodes CSARAYSEAFF.

This clonotype was counted a few times. The V call is TRBV29-1, the J call TRBJ2-3; perhaps TRBD1 as D (6 bases). The CDR3 is 13 amino acids. The V gene's germline CDR1 is SQVTM and CDR2 ANQGSEA. V lost 3 bases and J lost 8, with 15 bases in between. The CDR3 DNA reads TGCAGCGTTGAGTTGAGGGGGATGGGTACGCAGTATTTT. It codes for CSVELRGMGTQYF.

This clonotype was recorded many times. J is TRBJ2-7 and V is TRBV29-1; unclear D gene. The V end lost 4 bases, the J end lost 0 bases, and 7 bases lay between the germline ends. Germline CDR1 is SQVTM and CDR2 is ANQGSEA. The CDR3 runs to 12 residues. The chain's CDR3 is CSVALASYEQYF. CDR3 DNA: TGCAGCGTTGCCCTGGCCTCCTACGAGCAGTACTTC.

On this clonotype itself: This clone may be a read error of a much larger clone one base away. V is TRBV20-1 and J is TRBJ1-2; D uncertain. The length of the CDR3 is 12 residues. Trimming took off 3 bases at V and 6 bases at J, with 11 bases between the two ends. CDR1 and CDR2 (germline): DFQATT, SNEGSKA (reference sequence). The CDR3 is CSASPGDHGYTF. The DNA for the CDR3 is TGCAGTGCTAGCCCGGGAGACCATGGCTACACCTTC.

In this sample, this clonotype turned up many times. V gene TRBV28 combines with J gene TRBJ1-5; 9 bases agree with TRBD1. The V and J ends lost 2 bases and 0 bases, in that order; junction bases with no gene match: 8. Germline loops: CDR1 MDHEN, CDR2 SYDVKM. The CDR3 covers 18 residues. The CDR3 is CASSLRQGDLHSNQPQHF. The CDR3 bases are TGTGCCAGCAGTTTACGACAGGGGGACCTCCATAGCAATCAGCCCCAGCATTTT.

V and J are TRBV19 and TRBJ2-1; D gene ambiguous. V was trimmed by 3 bases and J by 3 bases, leaving 6 bases between them. CDR1 and CDR2 (germline): LNHDA, SQIVND (reference sequence). The CDR3 covers 13 residues. The CDR3 DNA follows: TGTGCCAGTAGTATCCGGTACTACAATGAGCAGTTCTTC. It yields the protein CASSIRYYNEQFF.